The rows below give T cell receptor beta chains drawn from one sample of a study of PD-1 blockade in classical Hodgkin lymphoma. TCRdb's copy holds only in-frame clones and misses some; the assay was immunoSEQ multiplex PCR. The sample contains fewer than 95,000 clones, 75% to 85% of which appear only once. The sample in question was peripheral blood mononuclear cells (PBMCs), obtained before the fourth cycle of nivolumab. All receptors derive from a human donor with classical Hodgkin lymphoma. CDR3s include the opening cysteine and the closing phenylalanine or tryptophan. The order of the fields is CDR3 protein, CDR3 DNA, J gene, CDR3 length, D gene, clone size, V gene. A D gene is named only where the DNA matches it firmly. Clone sizes are given selectively: once, few, many, or a class where the clone is expanded.

CASQGSGGQPQHF TGTGCCAGTCAGGGGTCGGGGGGACAGCCCCAGCATTTT TRBJ1-5 13 - - TRBV28
CASSLEFANTEAFF TGCGCCAGCAGTCTAGAATTCGCGAACACTGAAGCTTTCTTT TRBJ1-1 14 - - TRBV5-1
CASSLPSWDEQYF TGCGCCAGCAGCCTCCCCTCCTGGGACGAGCAGTACTTC TRBJ2-7 13 - - TRBV5-1
CASSLGREAFF TGCGCCAGCAGCTTGGGCAGAGAAGCTTTCTTT TRBJ1-1 11 - - TRBV5-1
CASSQDIAGGQVGAKNIQYF TGCGCCAGCAGCCAAGATATTGCGGGAGGACAGGTGGGGGCCAAAAACATTCAGTACTTC TRBJ2-4 20 - - TRBV4-3
CASSRNRGSFSYEQYF TGTGCCAGCAGCCGCAACCGGGGCAGCTTCTCCTACGAGCAGTACTTC TRBJ2-7 16 - - TRBV5-4
CASSVEGNSGNTIYF TGTGCCAGCAGCGTAGAGGGAAACTCTGGAAACACCATATATTTT TRBJ1-3 15 - - TRBV9
CASSYSGTVHGYTF TGTGCCAGCTCGTACTCCGGGACGGTACATGGCTACACCTTC TRBJ1-2 14 - - TRBV11-2
CASSYGDRTAYGYTF TGTGCCAGCAGTTACGGAGACAGGACCGCCTATGGCTACACCTTC TRBJ1-2 15 - - TRBV6-5
CASSLLASGSRDTQYF TGTGCCAGCAGCTTATTAGCTAGCGGGAGCCGGGATACGCAGTATTTT TRBJ2-3 16 TRBD2 - TRBV7-6
CASSKPSPLGSSYNEQFF TGTGCCAGCAGCAAACCCTCCCCTCTGGGAAGCTCCTACAATGAGCAGTTCTTC TRBJ2-1 18 - - TRBV21-1
CASKPGQGNTEAFF TGTGCCAGCAAACCGGGACAGGGGAACACTGAAGCTTTCTTT TRBJ1-1 14 TRBD1 - TRBV7-3
CAISGDRGSTEAFF TGTGCCATCAGTGGCGACAGGGGGAGCACTGAAGCTTTCTTT TRBJ1-1 14 TRBD1 - TRBV10-3
CASSPRPSGEQFF TGTGCCAGCAGCCCGCGACCTAGCGGTGAGCAGTTCTTC TRBJ2-1 13 TRBD2 - TRBV5-8
CASSDSLLDETQYF TGTGCCAGCAGTGACTCCCTCTTGGACGAGACCCAGTACTTC TRBJ2-5 14 - - TRBV6-4
CASTPGGFAGYTF TGTGCCAGCACCCCAGGGGGTTTCGCTGGCTACACCTTC TRBJ1-2 13 TRBD1 - TRBV6-5
CASSATSSGSHEQYF TGTGCCAGCAGCGCAACCTCTAGCGGGAGCCACGAGCAGTACTTC TRBJ2-7 15 TRBD2 - TRBV9
CASSQIRGAQYF TGTGCCAGCAGTCAGATAAGGGGGGCCCAGTACTTC TRBJ2-5 12 - - TRBV6-6
CASNSGTGRQPQHF TGTGCCAGCAACTCCGGGACAGGGCGGCAGCCCCAGCATTTT TRBJ1-5 14 TRBD1 - TRBV6-5
CASSLAGGRSYEQYF TGCGCCAGCAGCTTGGCGGGGGGGCGGTCCTACGAGCAGTACTTC TRBJ2-7 15 TRBD2 - TRBV5-1
CASSWSGLAGYEQYF TGTGCCAGTAGTTGGTCGGGACTAGCGGGATACGAGCAGTACTTC TRBJ2-7 15 TRBD2 - TRBV19
CASSEYGVVGYTF TGTGCCAGCAGTGAGTATGGTGTTGTCGGCTACACCTTC TRBJ1-2 13 - - TRBV6-1
CASSLELETPYGYTF TGTGCCAGCAGCTTAGAATTGGAGACTCCTTATGGCTACACCTTC TRBJ1-2 15 - once TRBV7-2
CASSVATSSDEQFF TGTGCCAGCAGCGTAGCTACTAGCAGCGATGAGCAGTTCTTC TRBJ2-1 14 - - TRBV9
CASSLVAGGGYTF TGTGCCAGCAGCTTAGTGGCAGGGGGTGGCTACACCTTC TRBJ1-2 13 TRBD1 - TRBV7-2
CAISGKQHEKLFF TGTGCCATCAGTGGAAAGCAGCATGAAAAACTGTTTTTT TRBJ1-4 13 - - TRBV10-3
CASSPDANTGELFF TGTGCCAGCTCACCCGACGCGAACACCGGGGAGCTGTTTTTT TRBJ2-2 14 - few TRBV18
CASSPSLGNQPQHF TGTGCCAGCAGCCCTTCTTTGGGCAATCAGCCCCAGCATTTT TRBJ1-5 14 - once TRBV5-6
CASSEYTSGIAEQFF TGCGCCAGCAGTGAGTACACTAGCGGGATCGCTGAGCAGTTCTTC TRBJ2-1 15 TRBD2 - TRBV10-2
CASGPPGGGYEQYF TGTGCCAGCGGACCTCCAGGGGGTGGCTACGAGCAGTACTTC TRBJ2-7 14 TRBD1 - TRBV6-6
CASSSVRQGNSYEQYF TGTGCCAGCAGCTCGGTTCGACAGGGTAACTCCTACGAGCAGTACTTC TRBJ2-7 16 TRBD1 few TRBV11-2
CASRRTGGEQYF TGTGCCAGTAGGAGGACAGGGGGCGAGCAGTACTTC TRBJ2-7 12 TRBD1 once TRBV19
CASSTRQGSGEQYF TGCGCCAGCAGCACAAGACAGGGATCGGGCGAGCAGTACTTC TRBJ2-7 14 TRBD1 few TRBV5-1
CASRLALVHSTPPTYTF TGTGCAAGTCGCTTAGCCCTCGTGCATTCGACTCCCCCGACCTACACCTTC TRBJ1-2 17 - once TRBV12-2
CASSATGYLTDTQYF TGTGCCAGCAGCGCCACAGGGTACTTAACAGATACGCAGTATTTT TRBJ2-3 15 - - TRBV9
CASSVGSSPGGEQYF TGTGCCAGCAGCGTAGGAAGCAGCCCGGGGGGGGAGCAGTACTTC TRBJ2-7 15 TRBD2 once TRBV9
CASSTQRGQGSYEQYF TGTGCCAGCAGTACCCAAAGGGGACAGGGCTCCTACGAGCAGTACTTC TRBJ2-7 16 TRBD1 - TRBV27
CASSPPPGLAGWVGKTQYF TGTGCCAGCAGCCCGCCACCGGGACTAGCGGGATGGGTTGGAAAGACCCAGTACTTC TRBJ2-5 19 TRBD2 - TRBV7-2
CASIRRDRASNTEAFF TGTGCCAGTATCCGCCGGGACAGAGCCTCGAACACTGAAGCTTTCTTT TRBJ1-1 16 TRBD1 - TRBV19
CASSARQGGTDTQYF TGTGCCAGCAGCGCGAGACAGGGTGGGACAGATACGCAGTATTTT TRBJ2-3 15 TRBD1 - TRBV9
CASGGGAGKTQYF TGTGCCAGTGGGGGGGGAGCGGGTAAGACCCAGTACTTC TRBJ2-5 13 TRBD2 - TRBV28
CASSPLGGGGASEQYF TGTGCCAGCAGTCCCTTGGGGGGAGGGGGAGCGAGCGAGCAGTACTTC TRBJ2-7 16 - - TRBV6-6
CAWAGQTNTEAFF TGTGCCTGGGCTGGACAGACCAACACTGAAGCTTTCTTT TRBJ1-1 13 - once TRBV30
CASSLRLDGAGELFF TGTGCCAGCAGTTTGAGACTGGACGGCGCCGGGGAGCTGTTTTTT TRBJ2-2 15 - - TRBV11-2
CASSVIGARTDTQYF TGTGCCAGCAGCGTAATAGGGGCCCGCACAGATACGCAGTATTTT TRBJ2-3 15 - - TRBV9
CAWSLRTSGILSNEQFF TGTGCCTGGAGCCTACGGACTAGCGGGATCCTTAGCAATGAGCAGTTCTTC TRBJ2-1 17 TRBD2 - TRBV30
CASSPPGTSGYNEQFF TGTGCCAGCAGCCCCCCCGGGACTAGCGGGTACAATGAGCAGTTCTTC TRBJ2-1 16 TRBD2 - TRBV7-3
CASSMRSRRSEKLFF TGTGCCAGTAGTATGCGGTCCCGGAGAAGTGAAAAACTGTTTTTT TRBJ1-4 15 - - TRBV19
CASSLQGGTDTQYF TGTGCCAGCAGCTTGCAGGGCGGCACAGATACGCAGTATTTT TRBJ2-3 14 - - TRBV11-1
CAISRTPRLDEQFF TGTGCCATCAGCCGAACCCCTAGGTTGGATGAGCAGTTCTTC TRBJ2-1 14 - - TRBV10-3
CASSALGDTEQYF TGTGCCAGCAGTGCCCTTGGGGATACCGAGCAGTACTTC TRBJ2-7 13 - - TRBV2
CASSLDGGRASEQYF TGTGCCAGCAGCTTAGACGGCGGGAGGGCCTCCGAGCAGTACTTC TRBJ2-7 15 TRBD2 few TRBV7-9
CASSWGNRGFEKLFF TGTGCCAGCAGCTGGGGCAACAGGGGTTTTGAAAAACTGTTTTTT TRBJ1-4 15 TRBD1 - TRBV7-9
CASSPWVISYNEQFF TGTGCCAGCAGCCCGTGGGTTATCTCCTACAATGAGCAGTTCTTC TRBJ2-1 15 - - TRBV7-2
CASRPGILNTGELFF TGTGCCAGTCGCCCAGGGATTCTAAACACCGGGGAGCTGTTTTTT TRBJ2-2 15 - - TRBV19